This TCR beta chain appears in the sequencing data of a study of blood T cells in healthy people across ages. It was with a sample-barcoded 5' primer and a J-beta primer mix that a second PCR of roughly 7 to 12 cycles was run. TCRdb ran MiXCR on the 5' RACE reads and lists one entry per CDR3 protein. The table lists 1.5 million to 2 million distinct CDR3 sequences, about 50% of them singletons, with around 2.1% in the top ten. This clonotype was counted once. The CDR3 runs 13 residues. With 4 bases removed from V and 6 bases from J, the gap between germline ends came to 10 bases. Germline loops: CDR1 SGHKS, CDR2 YYEKEE (reference sequence).

This TCR derives from a woman aged 40-49 years in good health. The chain recombines TRBV5-5 with TRBJ2-2; D not certain. Sequencing was performed on blood. CDR3 region: CASSHEWAGELFF. The DNA for the CDR3 is TGTGCCAGCAGCCATGAGTGGGCCGGGGAGCTGTTTTTT.